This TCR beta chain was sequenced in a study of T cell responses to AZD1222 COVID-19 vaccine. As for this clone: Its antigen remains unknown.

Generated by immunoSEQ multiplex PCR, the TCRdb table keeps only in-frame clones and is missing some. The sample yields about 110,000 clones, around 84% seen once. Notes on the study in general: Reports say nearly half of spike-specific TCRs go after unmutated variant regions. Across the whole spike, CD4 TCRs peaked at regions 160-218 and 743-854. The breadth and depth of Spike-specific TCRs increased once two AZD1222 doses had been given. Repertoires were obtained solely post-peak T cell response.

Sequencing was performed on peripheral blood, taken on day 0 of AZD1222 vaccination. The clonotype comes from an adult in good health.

The CDR3 DNA sequence: TGTGCCAGCAGCTCACGATATGGAAACACCATATATTTT. Protein product: CASSSRYGNTIYF. The chain has TRBV11-2 and TRBJ1-3; no clear D. The CDR3 runs to 13 residues. V shed 4 bases and J shed 3 bases, with 7 bases lying between them. In germline, CDR1 is SGHAT, CDR2 FQNNGV.